These 26 T cell receptor beta chains originate from one sample sequenced in a study of blood T cells in healthy people across ages. Alongside a J-beta primer mix, a sample-barcoded 5' primer served in a second PCR lasting 7 to 11 cycles. TCRdb independently ran MiXCR on the 5' RACE reads; one entry per CDR3 protein. This table has 700,000 or so distinct CDR3 sequences, over 40% appearing once. The specimen was blood. The receptors stem from a man older than 75 in good health.

This chain links TRBV7-2 with TRBJ2-3; 10 bases agree with TRBD2. The CDR3 spans 18 residues. V shed 5 bases and J 1 base; nucleotides not matched to a gene: 12. Germline V gene data show CDR1 as SGHTA and CDR2 as FQGNSA. As DNA, the CDR3 is TGTGCCAGCAGCCGCAACAGACTAGCGGGCTGGGGCACAGATACGCAGTATTTT. Its translation: CASSRNRLAGWGTDTQYF.

The rearrangement links TRBV20-1 to TRBJ1-2; D possibly corresponds to TRBD1 (5 bases). V lost 0 bases, J lost 4 bases, and 15 bases lay in between. The germline V gene encodes CDR1 DFQATT and CDR2 SNEGSKA (reference sequence). The CDR3 sequence is 15 residues long. CDR3 loop: CSARDSRVGGYGYTF. In nucleotides, the CDR3 is TGCAGTGCTAGAGATAGCAGGGTTGGAGGCTATGGCTACACCTTC.

With regard to this clonotype: A much larger clone lies one base from this, so it may be a read error. This rearrangement joins TRBV7-9 to TRBJ2-1; TRBD2 might be the D (5 bases). Germline V gene lookup returns CDR1 SEHNR and CDR2 FQNEAQ (reference sequence). The CDR3 has 16 residues. V was clipped by 4 bases and J by 3 bases, with 16 bases between them. CDR3 region: CASSSFSDGDYNEQFF. In nucleotides, the CDR3 is TGTGCCAGCAGCTCATTTAGCGACGGTGACTACAATGAGCAGTTCTTC.

This clonotype came up a few times. The chain links TRBV20-1 to TRBJ1-1; weak D call: TRBD1 (5 bases). Germline CDR1 DFQATT, CDR2 SNEGSKA (reference sequence). The V end was cut by 3 bases, the J end by 1 base, with 12 bases between. This CDR3 is 14 amino acids long. The chain's CDR3 is CSARRRGTNTEAFF. The CDR3 DNA reads as TGCAGTGCTAGGAGGCGGGGCACGAACACTGAAGCTTTCTTT.

The chain couples TRBV6-2 or TRBV6-3 to TRBJ2-3; 9 positions agree with TRBD2. CDR1 and CDR2 from the germline V gene are MNHEY and SVGEGT. The CDR3 is 15 residues long. J was trimmed by 6 bases and V by 6 bases; bases with no gene match: 10. CDR3 protein: CASRFSGRGTDTQYF. In DNA, the CDR3 is TGTGCCAGCAGATTTAGCGGGAGAGGAACCGATACGCAGTATTTT.

This clonotype was recorded at least ten times. The chain recombines TRBV5-1 with TRBJ2-5; 8 bases agree with TRBD1. The CDR3 is 15 amino acids. With V trimmed by 4 bases and J by 2 bases, 7 bases remained unmatched. CDR1 SGHRS and CDR2 YFSETQ come from the germline V gene. CDR3 sequence (DNA): TGCGCCAGCAGCCATCGGGACAGGCGTCAAGAGACCCAGTACTTC. Its translation is CASSHRDRRQETQYF.

This clonotype was recorded only once. The genes are TRBV5-1 and TRBJ2-1; D gene unclear. The J call is doubtful: the DNA matches TRBJ2-7 better. This CDR3 is built from 16 residues. Germline values: CDR1 SGHRS, CDR2 YFSETQ. CDR3 protein: CASSSQDGGSYNEQYF. Here the CDR3 DNA reads TGCGCCAGCAGCTCGCAAGACGGTGGCTCCTACAATGAGCAGTACTTC.

This clonotype was observed a few times. The rearrangement joins TRBV5-1 to TRBJ2-1; D tentatively reads TRBD1 or TRBD2 (7 bases each). The CDR3 spans 16 residues. V lost 4 bases and J 4 bases, leaving 18 bases between the germline ends. Per germline, CDR1 SGHRS and CDR2 YFSETQ. The CDR3 sequence: CASSLMGQRGYNEQFF. CDR3 in DNA: TGCGCCAGCAGCCTTATGGGACAGCGGGGTTACAATGAGCAGTTCTTC.

Ten or more counts support this clonotype. This chain joins TRBV11-1 and TRBJ1-1; possible D gene TRBD1, 6 bases. Germline V lookup: CDR1 SGHAT, CDR2 FQDESV (reference sequence). The V end lost 6 bases, the J end lost 1 base, and 9 bases lay between the germline ends. The CDR3 spans 13 residues. CDR3 amino acids: CASSRTENTEAFF. The DNA of the CDR3 is TGTGCCAGCAGTAGGACAGAGAACACTGAAGCTTTCTTT.

The chain carries TRBV7-8 and TRBJ2-5, with unresolved D. Germline assignment: CDR1 SGHVS and CDR2 FQNEAQ. CDR3 length equals 12 residues. V shed 6 bases and J shed 5 bases, with 10 bases lying between them. Here the CDR3 reads CASSRVEETQYF. The CDR3 nucleotides are TGTGCCAGCAGTCGGGTGGAGGAGACCCAGTACTTC. Together with reference TRBV7-8 and TRBJ2-5, the CDR3 gives the full variable domain: GAGVSQSPRYKVAKRGQDVALRCDPISGHVSLFWYQQALGQGPEFLTYFQNEAQLDKSGLPSDRFFAERPEGSVSTLKIQRTQQEDSAVYLCASSRVEETQYFGPGTRLLVL.

This clonotype was counted between two and nine times. The chain uses TRBV11-2 and TRBJ2-7; D is ambiguous. CDR1 is SGHAT, CDR2 FQNNGV, per germline. The CDR3 is 15 residues long. The ends were cut back, 6 bases at V and 2 bases at J, with 17 bases in the middle. CDR3 sequence: CASRLMGRPTYEQYF. DNA of the CDR3: TGTGCCAGCAGACTCATGGGCAGACCAACCTACGAGCAGTACTTC.

The chain is built from TRBV27 and TRBJ2-3, with TRBD2 matching over 8 bases. The CDR3 covers 15 residues. Trimming removed 3 bases from V and 1 base from J; junction bases left unmatched: 3. In germline, CDR1 is MNHEY, CDR2 SMNVEV (reference sequence). Here the CDR3 reads CASSFSGVGTDTQYF. CDR3 bases: TGTGCCAGCAGTTTTAGCGGGGTCGGCACAGATACGCAGTATTTT.

This clonotype has ten or more counts. This sequence may be a read error, since a much larger clone differs from it by one base. V gene TRBV12-3 or TRBV12-4 combines with J gene TRBJ1-5, with no clear D. V lost 5 bases to trimming and J lost 7 bases, with 15 bases between them. The CDR3 extends over 14 amino acids. CDR3 DNA: TGTGCCAGCAGTGCCCGGCCAGGCGGACAGCCCCAGCATTTT. Protein product: CASSARPGGQPQHF.

This sequence joins TRBV7-6 and TRBJ1-4; TRBD1 agrees at 9 bases. The J segment lost 6 bases and the V segment lost 5 bases, leaving 7 bases of the junction unmatched. The CDR3 has 15 residues. CDR1 and CDR2 (germline): SGHVS, FNYEAQ. The CDR3 protein is CASSPTGTGYEKLFF. CDR3 DNA: TGTGCCAGCAGCCCTACCGGGACAGGGTATGAAAAACTGTTTTTT.

The chain recombines TRBV3-1 with TRBJ2-2; perhaps D is TRBD1 or TRBD2 (5 bases each). Trimming cost V 0 bases and J 6 bases, with 17 bases left between them. The CDR3 contains 17 residues. Germline-derived CDR1 and CDR2 are LGHDT and YNNKEL (reference sequence). The DNA of the CDR3 is TGTGCCAGCAGCCAAGATTCAGAGGGCATGGGGGCCGGGGAGCTGTTTTTT. It specifies CASSQDSEGMGAGELFF.

A single count supports this clonotype. The J gene is TRBJ2-1, the V gene TRBV20-1, with 7 nucleotides matching TRBD2. Germline CDR1 and CDR2: DFQATT and SNEGSKA (reference sequence). The CDR3 loop spans 16 amino acids. Unmatched junction bases numbered 15, after V lost 2 bases and J lost 8 bases. CDR3 DNA sequence: TGCAGTGCTAGACCCAGCCCCGCGGGAGTAAGCTATGAGCAGTTCTTC. Residues: CSARPSPAGVSYEQFF.

This clonotype was seen only a few times. The chain is built from TRBV6-5 and TRBJ2-5; D might be TRBD2 (6 bases). This CDR3 region has 13 residues. The germline V and J ends were trimmed by 6 bases and 5 bases, with 13 bases remaining between them. CDR1 is MNHEY and CDR2 is SVGAGI in the germline V gene. CDR3 sequence reads: CASRLGLLETQYF. The CDR3 DNA reads as TGTGCCAGCAGACTCGGACTATTGGAGACCCAGTACTTC.

The rearrangement joins TRBV27 to TRBJ1-1; D is possibly TRBD1 (6 bases). In germline, CDR1 is MNHEY, CDR2 SMNVEV (reference sequence). CDR3 length: 15 amino acids. Trimming cost V 6 bases and J 0 bases, with 14 bases left between them. CDR3 sequence (DNA): TGTGCCAGCAGCCCAGCCGGACAGATGAACACTGAAGCTTTCTTT. The encoded protein is CASSPAGQMNTEAFF.

This chain connects TRBV5-4 to TRBJ2-3, with D maybe TRBD1 (5 bases). The germline V gene encodes CDR1 SGHNT and CDR2 YYREEE (reference sequence). Trimming shortened V by 7 bases and J by 1 base, and 19 bases separated the two germline ends. The CDR3 runs to 16 residues. The CDR3 nucleotides are TGTGCCAGCGCCAATAAAGTAGGCAGGGGCACAGATACGCAGTATTTT. Its translation: CASANKVGRGTDTQYF.

The V and J genes are TRBV6-1 and TRBJ2-1, with 8 bases that match TRBD1. Per the germline V gene, CDR1 is MNHNS and CDR2 is SASEGT. After removal of 1 base from V and 9 bases from J, the junction contained 5 bases not matched to a gene. This CDR3 contains 14 residues. In DNA, the CDR3 is TGTGCCAGCAGTGAAGGGGTCAGGGGGCCTGAGCAGTTCTTC. It translates to CASSEGVRGPEQFF.

The chain recombines TRBV4-2 with TRBJ2-7, with a possible D match to TRBD1 (6 bases). The J call is doubtful: the DNA matches TRBJ2-5 better. The CDR3 contains 14 residues. The V gene's germline CDR1 is LGHNA and CDR2 YNFKEQ. Here the CDR3 DNA reads TGTGCCAGCAGCCTCCAGGGGCCTGGAGAGACCCAGTACTTC. Translation gives CASSLQGPGETQYF.

This sequence joins TRBV20-1 and TRBJ2-7; 8 nucleotides align to TRBD1. The CDR3 extends over 14 amino acids. Germline loops: CDR1 DFQATT, CDR2 SNEGSKA (reference sequence). J was trimmed by 5 bases and V by 5 bases; bases with no gene match: 11. CDR3 sequence (DNA): TGCAGTGCTTATCGCCGGGACAGGTCGCACGAGCAGTACTTC. Translation gives CSAYRRDRSHEQYF.

The chain uses TRBV7-9 and TRBJ2-1; 9 positions agree with TRBD1. The ends lost 6 bases at V and 2 bases at J; junction bases unmatched: 5. The CDR3 is 15 residues long. Germline V gives CDR1 SEHNR, CDR2 FQNEAQ (reference sequence). CDR3 in amino acids: CASRTTGGAYNEQFF. DNA of the CDR3: TGTGCCAGCAGAACGACAGGGGGGGCCTACAATGAGCAGTTCTTC. Based on the CDR3 plus reference TRBV7-9 and TRBJ2-1, the full variable domain is DTGVSQNPRHKITKRGQNVTFRCDPISEHNRLYWYRQTLGQGPEFLTYFQNEAQLEKSRLLSDRFSAERPKGSFSTLEIQRTEQGDSAMYLCASRTTGGAYNEQFFGPGTRLTVL.

CDR3 DNA: TGCGCCAGCAGCCGACAGGGCAGGGGACCACCGAACACCGGGGAGCTGTTTTTT. It codes for CASSRQGRGPPNTGELFF. The V call is TRBV4-3, the J call TRBJ2-2; 7 bases line up with TRBD1. The CDR3 spans 18 residues. Germline CDR1 is LGHNA and CDR2 is YSLEER. The J segment lost 0 bases and the V segment lost 4 bases, leaving 11 bases of the junction unmatched.

In this sample, this clonotype turned up many times. This chain connects TRBV6-2 or TRBV6-3 to TRBJ2-1; D uncertain. Trimming removed 4 bases at V and 8 bases at J, with 9 bases between. There are 12 residues in the CDR3. CDR1 MNHEY and CDR2 SVGEGT come from the germline V gene. CDR3: CASSLTSYEQFF. The CDR3 DNA sequence: TGTGCCAGCAGTTTGACTTCCTATGAGCAGTTCTTC.

This clonotype was counted ten times or more. The chain recombines TRBV10-3 with TRBJ2-7; 9 nucleotides line up with TRBD1. Germline loops: CDR1 ENHRY, CDR2 SYGVKD. The length of the CDR3 is 13 residues. V shed 8 bases and J 5 bases; nucleotides not matched to a gene: 7. CDR3 region: CAIWGQGDHEQYF. DNA of the CDR3: TGTGCCATCTGGGGACAGGGTGACCACGAGCAGTACTTC.